This T cell receptor beta chain was sequenced during a study of spatial heterogeneity in lung cancer. About the study: TCR and UMI combinations that were unique each appeared, on average, more than ten times in raw reads. General observations from the study: Expanded alpha and beta TCR counts within tumors tracked tumor mutation counts. Tumor T cell coverage was estimated at roughly 7.5% for alpha and 13% for beta chains.

The time point was: sample taken at primary tumor resection. The authors sequenced whole RNA from tumor, nontumor lung or frozen PBMC without sorting. TCR cDNA molecules were tagged individually, and each one carried a unique molecular identifier. TCRdb re-called the 5' RACE reads with MiXCR, one entry per CDR3 protein. The repertoire includes approximately 6,200 distinct CDR3 sequences, 17% of them detected once, and about 15% sits in the top ten. This clonotype is deemed medium-sized. Its target is not known. Germline V gene data show CDR1 as DFQATT and CDR2 as SNEGSKA (reference sequence). CDR3 size: 13 residues. V shed 0 bases and J shed 9 bases, with 9 bases lying between them.

The rearrangement links TRBV20-1 to TRBJ1-6, with D unresolved. This specimen was lung tumor tissue, taken at surgery. This TCR came from a male donor with early-stage non-small cell lung cancer. CDR3 sequence: CSARDPQVSPLHF. CDR3 DNA: TGCAGTGCTAGAGATCCTCAAGTTTCACCCCTCCACTTT.